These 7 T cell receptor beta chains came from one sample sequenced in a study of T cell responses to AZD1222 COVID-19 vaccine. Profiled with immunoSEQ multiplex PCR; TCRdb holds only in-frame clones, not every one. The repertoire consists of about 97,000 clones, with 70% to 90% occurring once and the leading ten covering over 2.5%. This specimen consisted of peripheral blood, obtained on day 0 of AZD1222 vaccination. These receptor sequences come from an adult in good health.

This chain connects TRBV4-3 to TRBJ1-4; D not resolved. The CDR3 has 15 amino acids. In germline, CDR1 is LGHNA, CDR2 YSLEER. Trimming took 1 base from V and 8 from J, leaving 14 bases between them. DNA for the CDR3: TGCGCCAGCAGCCAAGGAGGCAGGTCTGGCGAAAAACTGTTTTTT. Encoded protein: CASSQGGRSGEKLFF.

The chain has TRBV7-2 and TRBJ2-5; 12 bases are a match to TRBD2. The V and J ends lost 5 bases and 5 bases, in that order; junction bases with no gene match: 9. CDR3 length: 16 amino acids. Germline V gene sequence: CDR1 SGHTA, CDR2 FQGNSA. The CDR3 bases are TGTGCCAGCAGCATAAAGACTAGCGGGGGCGGGGAGACCCAGTACTTC. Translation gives CASSIKTSGGGETQYF.

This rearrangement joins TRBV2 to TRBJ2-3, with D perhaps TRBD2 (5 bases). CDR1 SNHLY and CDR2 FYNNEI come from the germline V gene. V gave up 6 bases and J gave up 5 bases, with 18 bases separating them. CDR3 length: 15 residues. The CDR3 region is CASRAGLAAGDTQYF. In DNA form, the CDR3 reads TGTGCCAGCAGGGCCGGACTGGCTGCGGGAGATACGCAGTATTTT.

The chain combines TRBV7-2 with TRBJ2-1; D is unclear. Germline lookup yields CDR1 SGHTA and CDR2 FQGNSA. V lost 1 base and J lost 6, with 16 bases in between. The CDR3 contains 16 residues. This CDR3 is CASSLEVSLAGNEQFF. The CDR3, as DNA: TGTGCCAGCAGCTTAGAGGTCTCATTAGCTGGCAATGAGCAGTTCTTC. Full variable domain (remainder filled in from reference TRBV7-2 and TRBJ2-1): GAGVSQSPSNKVTEKGKDVELRCDPISGHTALYWYRQSLGQGLEFLIYFQGNSAPDKSGLPSDRFSAERTGGSVSTLTIQRTQQEDSAVYLCASSLEVSLAGNEQFFGPGTRLTVL.

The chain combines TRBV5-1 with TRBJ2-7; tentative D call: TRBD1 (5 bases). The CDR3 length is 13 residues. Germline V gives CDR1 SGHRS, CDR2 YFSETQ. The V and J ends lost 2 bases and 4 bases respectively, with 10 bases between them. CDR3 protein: CASSFRVGYEQYF. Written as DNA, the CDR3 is TGCGCCAGCAGCTTCAGGGTCGGGTACGAGCAGTACTTC. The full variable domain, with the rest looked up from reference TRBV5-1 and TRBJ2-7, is KAGVTQTPRYLIKTRGQQVTLSCSPISGHRSVSWYQQTPGQGLQFLFEYFSETQRNKGNFPGRFSGRQFSNSRSEMNVSTLELGDSALYLCASSFRVGYEQYFGPGTRLTVT.

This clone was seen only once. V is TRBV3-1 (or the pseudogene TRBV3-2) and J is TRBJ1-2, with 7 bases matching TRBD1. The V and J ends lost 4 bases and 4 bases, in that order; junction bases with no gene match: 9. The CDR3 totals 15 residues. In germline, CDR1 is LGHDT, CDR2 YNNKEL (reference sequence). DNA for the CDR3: TGTGCCAGCAGCCCACTTGTAGCAGGGGGCTATGGCTACACCTTC. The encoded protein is CASSPLVAGGYGYTF.

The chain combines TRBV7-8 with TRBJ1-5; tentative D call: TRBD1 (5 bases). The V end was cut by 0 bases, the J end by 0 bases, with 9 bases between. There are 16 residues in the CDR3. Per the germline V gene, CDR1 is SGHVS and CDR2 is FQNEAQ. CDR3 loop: CASSLADSHSNQPQHF. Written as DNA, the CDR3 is TGTGCCAGCAGCTTAGCCGACAGTCATAGCAATCAGCCCCAGCATTTT. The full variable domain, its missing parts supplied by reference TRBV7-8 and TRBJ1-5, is GAGVSQSPRYKVAKRGQDVALRCDPISGHVSLFWYQQALGQGPEFLTYFQNEAQLDKSGLPSDRFFAERPEGSVSTLKIQRTQQEDSAVYLCASSLADSHSNQPQHFGDGTRLSIL.